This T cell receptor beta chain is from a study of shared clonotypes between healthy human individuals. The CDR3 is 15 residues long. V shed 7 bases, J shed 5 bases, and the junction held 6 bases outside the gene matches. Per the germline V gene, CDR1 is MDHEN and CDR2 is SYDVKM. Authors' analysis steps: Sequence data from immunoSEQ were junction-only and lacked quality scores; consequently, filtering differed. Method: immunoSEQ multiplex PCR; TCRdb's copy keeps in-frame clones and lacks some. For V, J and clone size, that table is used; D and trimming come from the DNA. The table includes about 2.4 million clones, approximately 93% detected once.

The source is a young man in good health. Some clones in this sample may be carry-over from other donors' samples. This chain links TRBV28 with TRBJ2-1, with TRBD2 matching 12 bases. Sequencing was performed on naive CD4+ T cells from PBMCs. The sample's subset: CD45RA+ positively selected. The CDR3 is CASTTGLAGNNEQFF. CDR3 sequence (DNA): TGTGCCAGCACCACAGGACTAGCGGGGAACAATGAGCAGTTCTTC.